Following are 10 T cell receptor beta chains from one sample sequenced in a study of blood T cell repertoires in COVID-19 (dated by TCRdb to about 2020). Library generation was performed with the immunoSEQ multiplex PCR assay. The clones in this table, taken by TCRdb from immuneACCESS, are in-frame only. Not every clone is retained; where verified, under half of the shortfall comes from an unresolved V gene, and the cause of the rest is unknown. In all, the sample holds 90,000 to 100,000 clones, and approximately 84% of those were seen once. The top ten clones comprise about 4.1% of the sample. The sequenced sample was peripheral blood. These receptors all stem from a man in his 60s with acute or convalescent COVID-19.

The chain recombines TRBV9 with TRBJ1-5; D gene unclear. The germline V gene has CDR1 SGDLS and CDR2 YYNGEE. V was cut by 0 bases and J by 1 base, with 8 bases left in between. This CDR3 is 15 amino acids long. The CDR3 DNA follows: TGTGCCAGCAGCGTAGGCGGTTCGAGCAATCAGCCCCAGCATTTT. Translating it yields CASSVGGSSNQPQHF.

The rearrangement joins TRBV11-3 to TRBJ2-2; D uncertain. Germline CDR1 SGHNT, CDR2 YENEEA. CDR3 length: 14 residues. Trimming cost V 1 base and J 4 bases, with 7 bases left between them. In DNA form, the CDR3 reads TGTGCCAGCAGCTTAGTCACTATCACCGGGGAGCTGTTTTTT. This sequence encodes CASSLVTITGELFF.

The CDR3 loop reads CASSLGTTSYEQYF. The CDR3 DNA follows: TGTGCCAGCAGCCTCGGGACTACCTCGTACGAGCAGTACTTC. The chain recombines TRBV7-9 with TRBJ2-7; 7 bases fit TRBD2. The CDR3 spans 14 residues. V shed 5 bases and J 4 bases; nucleotides not matched to a gene: 8. Germline V gene lookup returns CDR1 SEHNR and CDR2 FQNEAQ (reference sequence).

This chain joins TRBV7-2 and TRBJ2-3; tentative D call: TRBD2 (5 bases). CDR1 is SGHTA and CDR2 is FQGNSA in the germline V gene. CDR3 length equals 15 residues. The V end was cut by 3 bases, the J end by 2 bases, with 12 bases between. DNA for the CDR3: TGTGCCAGCAGCTTTGAGGGAGTAGACACAGATACGCAGTATTTT. Translated, it gives CASSFEGVDTDTQYF. Full variable domain (outside the CDR3, taken from reference TRBV7-2 and TRBJ2-3): GAGVSQSPSNKVTEKGKDVELRCDPISGHTALYWYRQSLGQGLEFLIYFQGNSAPDKSGLPSDRFSAERTGGSVSTLTIQRTQQEDSAVYLCASSFEGVDTDTQYFGPGTRLTVL.

V usage is TRBV6-2 or TRBV6-3 and J usage is TRBJ1-1; D is unresolved. The CDR3 consists of 14 residues. Germline V gene data show CDR1 as MNHEY and CDR2 as SVGEGT. V lost 6 bases and J lost 1, with 12 bases in between. The DNA for the CDR3 is TGTGCCAGCAGCCCGACAAGAACGAACACTGAAGCTTTCTTT. Translation: CASSPTRTNTEAFF.

This clone was observed once. The chain links TRBV6-2 or TRBV6-3 to TRBJ2-2; 7 positions agree with TRBD2. The CDR3 sequence is 14 residues long. Per germline, CDR1 MNHEY and CDR2 SVGEGT. The ends lost 6 bases at V and 1 base at J; junction bases unmatched: 2. The CDR3 reads CASSLAGNTGELFF. The CDR3 nucleotides are TGTGCCAGCAGCTTAGCGGGGAACACCGGGGAGCTGTTTTTT.

This clone was observed once. CDR3: CASSLPGIYGYTF. The CDR3 DNA sequence: TGTGCCAGCAGCTTACCCGGGATCTATGGCTACACCTTC. The V and J genes are TRBV7-9 and TRBJ1-2, with D unresolved. Trimming took off 2 bases at V and 4 bases at J, with 8 bases between the two ends. CDR3 length: 13 residues. The germline V gene encodes CDR1 SEHNR and CDR2 FQNEAQ (reference sequence).

This clone is a singleton in its sample. This sequence joins TRBV18 and TRBJ2-3, with TRBD1 matching over 10 bases. Germline lookup yields CDR1 KGHSH and CDR2 LQKENI. The CDR3 consists of 15 residues. J was trimmed by 4 bases and V by 3 bases; bases with no gene match: 4. The CDR3: CASSPGTGAADTQYF. The CDR3 DNA sequence: TGTGCCAGCTCACCGGGGACAGGGGCCGCAGATACGCAGTATTTT.

This clone was recorded a few times. V and J are TRBV6-4 and TRBJ2-6; possibly TRBD1 for D (5 bases). With 4 bases removed from V and 4 bases from J, the gap between germline ends came to 8 bases. CDR3 length: 14 amino acids. From germline, CDR1 is MRHNA and CDR2 SNTAGT. CDR3 loop: CASSAGPGANVLTF. DNA of the CDR3: TGTGCCAGCAGTGCAGGGCCCGGGGCCAACGTCCTGACTTTC.

This chain links TRBV5-1 with TRBJ2-5; 10 bases fit TRBD2. V lost 0 bases, J lost 0 bases, and 2 bases stayed unmatched. The CDR3 loop spans 16 amino acids. Germline CDR1 is SGHRS and CDR2 is YFSETQ. CDR3 nucleotides: TGCGCCAGCAGCTTGGTAGCGGGAGGCTACCAAGAGACCCAGTACTTC. The encoded protein is CASSLVAGGYQETQYF.